This T cell receptor (beta chain) was identified during a study of T cell responses to AZD1222 COVID-19 vaccine. Study results and limitations: Repertoire sampling occurred only after the peak T cell response. Possibly, clonal diversity was underestimated; donors were largely white British and included more females.

Turning to this clone: Its specificity is unknown.

Some clones are missing from TCRdb's copy, which holds only in-frame ones; the method was immunoSEQ multiplex PCR. The sample records 140,000 to 150,000 clones, under 95% being singletons. Trimming removed 3 bases at V and 3 bases at J, with 8 bases between. CDR1 is MNHEY, CDR2 SMNVEV, per germline (reference sequence). The CDR3 loop spans 13 amino acids. This sequence was found in an adult in good health. This chain connects TRBV27 to TRBJ1-1; D is unresolved. The sample consisted of peripheral blood, taken on day 0 of AZD1222 vaccination. The CDR3: CASSFGGDTEAFF. Written as DNA, the CDR3 is TGTGCCAGCAGTTTCGGTGGCGACACTGAAGCTTTCTTT.